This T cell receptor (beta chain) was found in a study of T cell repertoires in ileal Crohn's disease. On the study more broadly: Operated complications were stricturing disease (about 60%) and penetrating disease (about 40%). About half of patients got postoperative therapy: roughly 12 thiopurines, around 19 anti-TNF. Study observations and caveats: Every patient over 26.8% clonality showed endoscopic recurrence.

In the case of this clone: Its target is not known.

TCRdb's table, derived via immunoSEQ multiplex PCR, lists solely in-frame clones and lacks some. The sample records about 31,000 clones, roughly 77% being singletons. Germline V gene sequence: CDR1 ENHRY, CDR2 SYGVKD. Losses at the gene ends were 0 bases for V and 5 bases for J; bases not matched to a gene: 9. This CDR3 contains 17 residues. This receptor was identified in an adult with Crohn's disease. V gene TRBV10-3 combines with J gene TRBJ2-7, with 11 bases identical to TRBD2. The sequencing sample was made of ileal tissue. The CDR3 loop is CAISESLAGGLDDEQYF. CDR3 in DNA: TGTGCCATCAGTGAGTCGCTAGCGGGGGGACTAGACGACGAGCAGTACTTC.